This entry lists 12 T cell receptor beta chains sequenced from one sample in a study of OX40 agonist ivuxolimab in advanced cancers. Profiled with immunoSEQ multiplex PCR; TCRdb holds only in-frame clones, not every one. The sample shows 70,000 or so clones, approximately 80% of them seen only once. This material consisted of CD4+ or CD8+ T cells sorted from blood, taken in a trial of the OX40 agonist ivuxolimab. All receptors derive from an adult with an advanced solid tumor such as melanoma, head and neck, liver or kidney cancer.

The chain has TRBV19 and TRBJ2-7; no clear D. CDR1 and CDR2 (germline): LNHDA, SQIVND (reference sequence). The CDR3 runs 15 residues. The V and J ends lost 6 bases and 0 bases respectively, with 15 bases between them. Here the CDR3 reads CASSGSFMSSYEQYF. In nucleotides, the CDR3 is TGTGCCAGTAGCGGGTCCTTCATGAGCTCCTACGAGCAGTACTTC.

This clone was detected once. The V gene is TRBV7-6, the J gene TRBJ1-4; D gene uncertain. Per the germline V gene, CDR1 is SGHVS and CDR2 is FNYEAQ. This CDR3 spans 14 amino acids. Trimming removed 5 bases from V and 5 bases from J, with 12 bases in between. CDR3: CASSPELGNEKLFF. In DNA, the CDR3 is TGTGCCAGCAGCCCCGAACTGGGGAATGAAAAACTGTTTTTT.

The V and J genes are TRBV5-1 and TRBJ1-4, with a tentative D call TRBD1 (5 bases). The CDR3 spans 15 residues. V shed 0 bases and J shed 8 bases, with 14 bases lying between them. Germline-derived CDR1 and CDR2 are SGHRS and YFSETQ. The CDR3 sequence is CASSLEAGRWEKLFF. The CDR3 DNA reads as TGCGCCAGCAGCTTGGAAGCAGGGCGTTGGGAAAAACTGTTTTTT.

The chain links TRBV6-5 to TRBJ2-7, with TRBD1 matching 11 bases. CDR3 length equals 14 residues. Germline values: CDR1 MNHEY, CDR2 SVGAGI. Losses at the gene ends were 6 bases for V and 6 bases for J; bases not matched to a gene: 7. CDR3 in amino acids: CASRRDRGTGEQYF. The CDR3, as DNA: TGTGCCAGCAGACGGGACAGGGGGACGGGCGAGCAGTACTTC.

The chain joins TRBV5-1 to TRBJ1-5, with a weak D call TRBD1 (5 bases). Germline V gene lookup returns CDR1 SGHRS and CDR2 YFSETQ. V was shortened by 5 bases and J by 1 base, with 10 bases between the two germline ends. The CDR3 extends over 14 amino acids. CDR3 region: CASSSGRSNQPQHF. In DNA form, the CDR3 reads TGCGCCAGCAGTTCGGGACGGAGCAATCAGCCCCAGCATTTT.

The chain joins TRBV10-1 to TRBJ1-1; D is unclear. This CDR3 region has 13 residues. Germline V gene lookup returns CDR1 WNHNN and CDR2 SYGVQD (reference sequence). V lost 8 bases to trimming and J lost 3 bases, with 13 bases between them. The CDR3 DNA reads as TGCGCCAGCGGAGAGGAGATTCACACTGAAGCTTTCTTT. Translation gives CASGEEIHTEAFF.

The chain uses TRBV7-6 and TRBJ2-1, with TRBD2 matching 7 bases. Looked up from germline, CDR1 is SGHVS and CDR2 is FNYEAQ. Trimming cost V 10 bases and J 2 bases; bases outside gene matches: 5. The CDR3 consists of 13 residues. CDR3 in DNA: TGTGCCACCCGACTAGCTGCCTACAATGAGCAGTTCTTC. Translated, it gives CATRLAAYNEQFF.

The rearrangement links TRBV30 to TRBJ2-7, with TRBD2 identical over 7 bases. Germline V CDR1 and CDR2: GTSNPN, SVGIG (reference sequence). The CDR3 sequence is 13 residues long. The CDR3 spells CARSREDKYEQYF. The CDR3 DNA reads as TGTGCTCGTTCCCGGGAGGACAAGTACGAGCAGTACTTC.

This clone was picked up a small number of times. The CDR3 sequence: CASSYSEWAGNTIYF. The CDR3 region has the DNA TGTGCCAGCAGTTACTCAGAGTGGGCTGGAAACACCATATATTTT. This chain joins TRBV6-6 and TRBJ1-3; no clear D gene. The V end was cut by 0 bases, the J end by 2 bases, with 8 bases between. The CDR3 is 15 amino acids. Per germline, CDR1 MNHNY and CDR2 SVGAGI (reference sequence).

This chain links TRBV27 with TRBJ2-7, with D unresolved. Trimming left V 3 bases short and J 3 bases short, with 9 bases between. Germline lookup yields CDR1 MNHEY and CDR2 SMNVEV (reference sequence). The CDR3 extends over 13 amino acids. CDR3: CASSFQDGYEQYF. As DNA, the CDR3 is TGTGCCAGCAGTTTTCAGGACGGCTACGAGCAGTACTTC.

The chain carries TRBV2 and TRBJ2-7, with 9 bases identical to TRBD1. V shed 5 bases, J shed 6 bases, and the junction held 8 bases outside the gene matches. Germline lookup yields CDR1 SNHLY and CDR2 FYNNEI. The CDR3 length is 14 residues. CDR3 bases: TGTGCCAGCAGTTTCGGGACAGGGAGTGGCGAGCAGTACTTC. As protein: CASSFGTGSGEQYF.

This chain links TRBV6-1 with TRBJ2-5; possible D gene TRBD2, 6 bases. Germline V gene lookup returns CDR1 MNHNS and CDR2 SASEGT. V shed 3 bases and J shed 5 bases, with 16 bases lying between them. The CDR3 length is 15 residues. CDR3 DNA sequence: TGTGCCAGCAGTGACTTGGGCCTAGCGAAGGAGACCCAGTACTTC. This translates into CASSDLGLAKETQYF.